These 12 T cell receptor beta chains were all obtained from the same sample, sequenced in a study of blood T cell repertoires in COVID-19. TCRdb's copy holds only in-frame clones and misses some; the assay was immunoSEQ multiplex PCR. This sample carries 150,000 to 200,000 clones, about 78% of them seen once, and the ten largest clones take 15% to 20%. Sequenced: PBMCs or T cells enriched from blood (not recorded which). The source is a woman aged 45-60 years who had recovered from COVID-19.

The CDR3 reads CAIRGLAYEQYF. The CDR3 DNA follows: TGTGCCATCAGGGGGCTAGCCTACGAGCAGTACTTC. The rearrangement uses TRBV10-3 and TRBJ2-7; a weak D match, TRBD1 (5 bases). This CDR3 region has 12 residues. Germline V lookup: CDR1 ENHRY, CDR2 SYGVKD. V lost 6 bases and J lost 2, with 8 bases in between.

This chain joins TRBV5-1 and TRBJ1-4; a weak D match, TRBD1 (5 bases). This CDR3 region has 15 residues. V dropped 1 base and J dropped 5 bases, with 12 bases sitting between them. Germline V gene lookup returns CDR1 SGHRS and CDR2 YFSETQ. The CDR3 is CASSLYGGKNEKLFF. CDR3 in DNA: TGCGCCAGCAGCTTGTACGGGGGGAAAAATGAAAAACTGTTTTTT.

The J gene is TRBJ2-7, the V gene TRBV27; 10 positions match TRBD1. The ends lost 3 bases at V and 0 bases at J; junction bases unmatched: 11. This CDR3 has 18 amino acids. Germline V gives CDR1 MNHEY, CDR2 SMNVEV (reference sequence). The CDR3 DNA reads TGTGCCAGCAGTTTCGACTTACCGGGACAGGGGTACTCCTACGAGCAGTACTTC. This encodes CASSFDLPGQGYSYEQYF.

J is TRBJ1-1 and V is TRBV27; TRBD1 is a possible D gene (5 bases). V lost 7 bases and J 4 bases, leaving 13 bases between the germline ends. The CDR3 is 13 residues long. Germline CDR1 reads MNHEY; CDR2 reads SMNVEV (reference sequence). CDR3 protein: CASTPPRGTEAFF. The CDR3 DNA follows: TGTGCCAGCACCCCTCCAAGGGGCACTGAAGCTTTCTTT.

The chain couples TRBV7-3 to TRBJ1-1; D perhaps matches TRBD1 (6 bases). This CDR3 is built from 15 residues. The germline gives CDR1 SGHTA, CDR2 FQGTGA. V lost 4 bases and J lost 5, with 17 bases in between. The CDR3 region is CASSSTGSRGTEAFF. DNA for the CDR3: TGTGCCAGCAGCTCTACAGGGTCCCGAGGGACTGAAGCTTTCTTT.

The CDR3, as DNA: TGTGCCAGCAGCCCCCAGGGAATTGGCTACACCTTC. It codes for CASSPQGIGYTF. V gene TRBV3-1 (or the pseudogene TRBV3-2) combines with J gene TRBJ1-2; the D gene is possibly TRBD1 (5 bases). This CDR3 comprises 12 residues. V was cut by 4 bases and J by 7 bases, with 10 bases left in between. Germline V gene sequence: CDR1 LGHDT, CDR2 YNNKEL (reference sequence).

This rearrangement joins TRBV5-1 to TRBJ1-1, with 11 bases identical to TRBD1. V lost 1 base, J lost 3 bases, and 8 bases stayed unmatched. Germline CDR1 reads SGHRS; CDR2 reads YFSETQ. The CDR3 consists of 17 residues. Written as DNA, the CDR3 is TGCGCCAGCAGCTTGCCCGGGACAGGGGGTAGGGACACTGAAGCTTTCTTT. This codes for CASSLPGTGGRDTEAFF.

V usage is TRBV10-2 and J usage is TRBJ1-1; 7 bases fit TRBD1. Germline loops: CDR1 WSHSY, CDR2 SAAADI. V gave up 5 bases and J gave up 3 bases; unmatched junction bases: 6. The CDR3 spans 14 residues. The CDR3 spells CASSSTDRDTEAFF. The CDR3 nucleotides read TGCGCCAGCAGTTCCACCGACAGGGACACTGAAGCTTTCTTT.

This chain uses TRBV28 with TRBJ1-2; TRBD1 matches at 7 bases. The CDR3 runs 13 residues. Germline CDR1 reads MDHEN; CDR2 reads SYDVKM. Germline trimming cut 7 bases from V and 6 bases from J; bases unmatched to any gene: 8. CDR3 in amino acids: CASNKGQKDGYTF. The CDR3 nucleotides read TGTGCCAGCAACAAGGGACAGAAGGATGGCTACACCTTC.

The J gene is TRBJ1-5, the V gene TRBV19; no clear D. The germline gives CDR1 LNHDA, CDR2 SQIVND (reference sequence). This CDR3 spans 16 amino acids. V lost 3 bases to trimming and J lost 3 bases, with 15 bases between them. The CDR3 DNA reads TGTGCCAGTAGTATTGAGGCCAGCTATCTCAATCAGCCCCAGCATTTT. Translated: CASSIEASYLNQPQHF.

The genes are TRBV27 and TRBJ1-2, with 7 nucleotides matching TRBD1. V lost 0 bases to trimming and J lost 8 bases; unmatched junction nucleotides: 3. Germline V gives CDR1 MNHEY, CDR2 SMNVEV (reference sequence). The CDR3 runs 13 residues. In DNA, the CDR3 is TGTGCCAGCAGTTTATCTTCAGGGGGGGGCTACACCTTC. The encoded protein is CASSLSSGGGYTF.

The chain employs TRBV3-1 (or the pseudogene TRBV3-2) and TRBJ1-1, with no clear D. Germline-derived CDR1 and CDR2 are LGHDT and YNNKEL (reference sequence). The CDR3 loop spans 14 amino acids. Between the trimmed V and J ends, which lost 2 bases and 1 base, there was a span of 8 bases. The CDR3 coding sequence is TGTGCCAGCAGCCAAATAGCGGGGAACACTGAAGCTTTCTTT. This translates into CASSQIAGNTEAFF.